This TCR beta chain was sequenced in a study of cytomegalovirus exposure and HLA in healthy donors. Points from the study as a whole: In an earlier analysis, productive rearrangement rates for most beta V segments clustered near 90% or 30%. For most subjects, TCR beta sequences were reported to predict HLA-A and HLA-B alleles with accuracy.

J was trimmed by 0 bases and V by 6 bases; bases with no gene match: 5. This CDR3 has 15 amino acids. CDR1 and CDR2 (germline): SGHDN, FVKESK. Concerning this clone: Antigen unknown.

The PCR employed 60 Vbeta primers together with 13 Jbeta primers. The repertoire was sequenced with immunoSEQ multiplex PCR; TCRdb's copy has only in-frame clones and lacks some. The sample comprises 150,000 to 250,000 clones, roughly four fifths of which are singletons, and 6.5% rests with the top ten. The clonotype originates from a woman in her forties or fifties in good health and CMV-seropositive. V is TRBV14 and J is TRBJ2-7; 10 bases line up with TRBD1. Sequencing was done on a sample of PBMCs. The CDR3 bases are TGTGCCAGCAGGGGACAGGGGCCAAGCTCCTACGAGCAGTACTTC. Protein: CASRGQGPSSYEQYF.